This T cell receptor (beta chain) stems from a study of blood T cell repertoires in COVID-19. Libraries were prepared by immunoSEQ multiplex PCR; TCRdb keeps only in-frame clonotypes and omits some of them. Of around 150,000 clones in the sample, over 75% are singletons; the top ten hold 8% to 13%. This clone was recorded once. V was shortened by 4 bases and J by 9 bases, with 19 bases between the two germline ends. Germline V gene sequence: CDR1 LNHDA, CDR2 SQIVND (reference sequence). The CDR3 extends over 15 amino acids. Material: peripheral blood. This TCR was sampled from a man in his sixties with active or convalescent COVID-19. The chain has TRBV19 and TRBJ1-5; possible D gene TRBD1, 5 bases. CDR3 coding DNA: TGTGCCAGTAGTAATATAGGGGAGGTTTCTGGGCCCCAGCATTTT. Encoded protein: CASSNIGEVSGPQHF.